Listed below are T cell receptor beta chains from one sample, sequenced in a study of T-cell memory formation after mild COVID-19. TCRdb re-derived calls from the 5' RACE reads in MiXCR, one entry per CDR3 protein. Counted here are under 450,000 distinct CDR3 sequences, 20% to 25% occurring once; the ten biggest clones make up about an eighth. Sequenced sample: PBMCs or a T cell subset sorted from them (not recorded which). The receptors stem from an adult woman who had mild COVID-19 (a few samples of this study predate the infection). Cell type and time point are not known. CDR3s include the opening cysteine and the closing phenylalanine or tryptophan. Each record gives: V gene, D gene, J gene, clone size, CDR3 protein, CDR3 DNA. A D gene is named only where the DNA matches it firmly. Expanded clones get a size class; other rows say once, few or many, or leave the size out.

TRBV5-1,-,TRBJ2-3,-,CASSPRGSADTQYF,TGCGCCAGCAGCCCCCGGGGGTCGGCAGATACGCAGTATTTT
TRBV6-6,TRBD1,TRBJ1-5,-,CASRHTGQGDNQPQHF,TGTGCCAGCAGGCACACGGGACAGGGTGATAATCAGCCCCAGCATTTT
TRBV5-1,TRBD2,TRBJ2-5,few,CASSVSGRRKTQYF,TGCGCCAGCAGCGTTAGCGGGAGACGGAAGACCCAGTACTTC
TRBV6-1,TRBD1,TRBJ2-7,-,CASNRDRGNEQYF,TGTGCCAGCAACCGGGACAGGGGTAACGAGCAGTACTTC
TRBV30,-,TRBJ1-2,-,CAWIHPGYGYTF,TGTGCCTGGATCCACCCGGGGTATGGCTACACCTTC
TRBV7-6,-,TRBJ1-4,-,CASSPQRGEKLFF,TGTGCCAGCAGCCCACAAAGAGGTGAAAAACTGTTTTTT
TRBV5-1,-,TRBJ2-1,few,CASSRTGTSESDEQFF,TGCGCCAGCAGCCGGACCGGGACATCCGAGTCCGATGAGCAGTTCTTC
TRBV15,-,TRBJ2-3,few,CATSNPTRGRTDTQYF,TGTGCCACCAGCAACCCGACGAGGGGCCGCACAGATACGCAGTATTTT
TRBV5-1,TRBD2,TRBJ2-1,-,CASSSEKTSGGSNEQFF,TGCGCCAGCAGCTCGGAGAAGACTAGCGGGGGGAGCAATGAGCAGTTCTTC
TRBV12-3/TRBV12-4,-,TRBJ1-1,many,CASSLGGPEAFF,TGTGCCAGCAGCCTAGGTGGCCCTGAAGCTTTCTTT
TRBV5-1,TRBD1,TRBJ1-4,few,CASSTGQGPTNEKLFF,TGCGCCAGCAGCACCGGACAGGGGCCAACTAATGAAAAACTGTTTTTT
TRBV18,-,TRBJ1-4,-,CASFDDVGKLFF,TGTGCCAGCTTCGACGACGTTGGAAAACTGTTTTTT
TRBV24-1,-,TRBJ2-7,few,CATSDAYEQYF,TGTGCCACCAGTGACGCCTACGAGCAGTACTTC
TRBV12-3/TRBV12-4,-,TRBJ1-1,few,CASTPQGGRNTEAFF,TGTGCCAGCACTCCCCAGGGCGGCCGAAACACTGAAGCTTTCTTT
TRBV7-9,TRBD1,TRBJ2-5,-,CASSLVSGGDETQYF,TGTGCCAGCAGCTTAGTCTCAGGGGGAGATGAGACCCAGTACTTC
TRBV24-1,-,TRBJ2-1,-,CATADYNEQFF,TGTGCCACCGCTGACTACAATGAGCAGTTCTTC
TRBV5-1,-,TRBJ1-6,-,CASSPRFEGNSPLHF,TGCGCCAGCAGCCCCCGCTTCGAGGGTAATTCACCCCTCCACTTT
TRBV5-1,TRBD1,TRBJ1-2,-,CASSSGTGNYGYTF,TGCGCCAGCAGCTCCGGGACAGGGAACTATGGCTACACCTTC
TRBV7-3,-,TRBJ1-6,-,CASRRQPDSPLHF,TGTGCCAGCCGAAGACAGCCGGATTCACCCCTCCACTTT
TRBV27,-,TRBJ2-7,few,CASSTSGTGPYEQYF,TGTGCCAGCAGTACCTCCGGGACGGGACCCTACGAGCAGTACTTC
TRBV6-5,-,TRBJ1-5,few,CASSRNGRPNQPQHF,TGTGCCAGCAGCCGCAATGGACGCCCGAATCAGCCCCAGCATTTT
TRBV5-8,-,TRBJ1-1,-,CASRRQEQNTEAFF,TGTGCCAGCAGGAGACAGGAGCAGAACACTGAAGCTTTCTTT
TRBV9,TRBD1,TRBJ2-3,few,CASSVTGDHSTDTQYF,TGTGCCAGCAGCGTAACAGGGGATCATAGCACAGATACGCAGTATTTT
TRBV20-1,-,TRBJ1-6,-,CSARVGNSPLHF,TGCAGTGCTAGAGTGGGTAACTCACCCCTCCACTTT
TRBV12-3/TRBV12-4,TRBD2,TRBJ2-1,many,CASSLEGLAGGGNEQFF,TGTGCCAGCAGTTTAGAAGGACTAGCGGGAGGGGGTAATGAGCAGTTCTTC
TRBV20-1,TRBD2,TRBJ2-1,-,CSARDGGVEQFF,TGCAGTGCTAGAGATGGGGGGGTTGAGCAGTTCTTC
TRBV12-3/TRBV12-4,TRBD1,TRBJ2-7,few,CASSLSVGTGLSYEQYF,TGTGCCAGCAGTTTGAGTGTCGGGACAGGACTTTCCTACGAGCAGTACTTC
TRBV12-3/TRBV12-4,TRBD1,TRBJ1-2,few,CASSIEDRGRNGYTF,TGTGCCAGCAGTATAGAGGACAGGGGTCGGAATGGCTACACCTTC
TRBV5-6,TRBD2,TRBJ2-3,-,CASSFLAGDEDTQYF,TGTGCCAGCAGCTTTCTAGCGGGAGACGAAGATACGCAGTATTTT
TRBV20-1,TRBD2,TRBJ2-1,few,CSAWQRGGSYNEQFF,TGCAGTGCTTGGCAGCGGGGGGGCTCCTACAATGAGCAGTTCTTC
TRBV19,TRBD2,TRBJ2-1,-,CASSTVTGGPRNDEQFF,TGTGCCAGTAGTACCGTGACGGGAGGGCCTCGGAACGATGAGCAGTTCTTC
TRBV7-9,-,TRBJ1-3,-,CASSLRTAGNTIYF,TGTGCCAGCAGCTTAAGGACAGCTGGAAACACCATATATTTT
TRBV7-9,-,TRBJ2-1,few,CASSLETLGNEQFF,TGTGCCAGCAGCCTAGAAACCCTCGGCAATGAGCAGTTCTTC
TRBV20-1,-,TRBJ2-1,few,CSARPGPRRGEQFF,TGCAGTGCTAGACCGGGACCGCGCAGGGGTGAGCAGTTCTTC
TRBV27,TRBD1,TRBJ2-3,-,CASIPTGWFADTQYF,TGTGCCAGCATCCCGACAGGGTGGTTCGCAGATACGCAGTATTTT
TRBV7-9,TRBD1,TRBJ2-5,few,CASSSQWTGVYVETQYF,TGTGCCAGCAGCTCCCAATGGACAGGGGTTTATGTTGAGACCCAGTACTTC
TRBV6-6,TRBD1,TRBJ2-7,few,CASSRDRASEQYF,TGTGCCAGCAGCCGGGACAGGGCAAGCGAGCAGTACTTC
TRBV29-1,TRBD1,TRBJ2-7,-,CSVAEGDRARDEQYF,TGCAGCGTAGCCGAAGGGGACAGGGCCAGGGACGAGCAGTACTTC
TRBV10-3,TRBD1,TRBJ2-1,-,CAISVTQGAAHNEQFF,TGTGCCATCAGTGTGACACAGGGGGCGGCCCACAATGAGCAGTTCTTC
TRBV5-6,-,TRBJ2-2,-,CASSTDSARDKANTGELFF,TGTGCCAGCAGCACAGACTCCGCCCGGGACAAGGCGAACACCGGGGAGCTGTTTTTT
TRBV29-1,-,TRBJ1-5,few,CSVEVGPDQPQHF,TGCAGCGTTGAAGTGGGACCAGATCAGCCCCAGCATTTT
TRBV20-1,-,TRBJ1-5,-,CSASWTVSNQPQHF,TGCAGTGCTAGCTGGACTGTTTCCAATCAGCCCCAGCATTTT